This TCR beta chain was retrieved from a study of CD8 T cells in Susac syndrome. The RNA, roughly 0.45 to 1 ug, was put through reverse transcription using random hexamers. Multiplex immunoSEQ PCR targeted 54 Vbeta and 13 Jbeta TCR beta segments. In TCRdb, the immunoSEQ multiplex PCR reads were re-called with MiXCR into one record per CDR3 protein. The data show 300,000 to 350,000 distinct CDR3 sequences, with just over 90% seen just once and about 0.07% held by the top ten. Germline-derived CDR1 and CDR2 are SNHLY and FYNNEI. The CDR3 runs to 17 residues. The germline V and J ends were trimmed by 8 bases and 1 base, with 24 bases remaining between them.

This clonotype originated in a human donor with multiple sclerosis. Material: CD4+ T cells from PBMCs. The J gene is TRBJ2-7, the V gene TRBV2; no reliable D call. The CDR3 nucleotides are TGTGCCAGCGGCTTAGAATTAGGCAGGAGCCGTTCCTACGAGCAGTACTTC. Protein: CASGLELGRSRSYEQYF.